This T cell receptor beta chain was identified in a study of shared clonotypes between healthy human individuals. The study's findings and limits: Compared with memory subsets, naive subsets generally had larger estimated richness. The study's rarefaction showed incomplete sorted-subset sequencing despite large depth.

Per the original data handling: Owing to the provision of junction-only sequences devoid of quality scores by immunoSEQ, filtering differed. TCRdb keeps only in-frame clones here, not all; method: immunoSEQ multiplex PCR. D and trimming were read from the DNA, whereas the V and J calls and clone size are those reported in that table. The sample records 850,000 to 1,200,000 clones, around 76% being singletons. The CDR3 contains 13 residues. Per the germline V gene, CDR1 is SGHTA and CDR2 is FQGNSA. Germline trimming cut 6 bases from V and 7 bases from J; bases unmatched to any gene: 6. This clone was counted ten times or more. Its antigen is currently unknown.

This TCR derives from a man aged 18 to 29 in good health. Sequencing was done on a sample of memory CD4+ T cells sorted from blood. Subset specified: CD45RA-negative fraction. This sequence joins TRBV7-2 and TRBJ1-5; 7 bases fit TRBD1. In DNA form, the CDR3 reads TGTGCCAGCAGTGAAGGGGGCTACCAGCCCCAGCATTTT. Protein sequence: CASSEGGYQPQHF.